The entry that follows covers one TCR beta chain sequence. TCRdb reanalysed the RT-PCR reads using MiXCR and keeps one entry per CDR3 protein. The sample includes under 200,000 distinct CDR3 sequences, about 30% of them seen just once. The data stem from a study of patients and donors after allogeneic stem cell transplantation. CDR3 length: 15 residues. The germline gives CDR1 SGDLS, CDR2 YYNGEE. V was clipped by 0 bases and J by 3 bases; unmatched bases: 3. The sequencing sample was made of blood, either unsorted or a sorted T cell fraction (not recorded which). The receptor was derived from a human donor who was either an allogeneic HSCT recipient or a stem cell or donor lymphocyte infusion donor (not recorded which). It is not recorded whose cells these are; they may come from a transplant donor. This chain links TRBV9 with TRBJ2-7, with 10 bases matching TRBD1. CDR3 coding DNA: TGTGCCAGCAGCGTAGGACAGGGGGCGAACTACGAGCAGTACTTC. It is translated as CASSVGQGANYEQYF.